The 27 T cell receptor beta chains presented below share a single source sample, sequenced in a study of cytomegalovirus exposure and HLA in healthy donors. PCR was performed using 60 Vbeta and 13 Jbeta primers. Repertoires were generated with immunoSEQ multiplex PCR, while TCRdb's copy carries only in-frame clones and drops some. The table includes about 90,000 clones, more than 55% detected once. Sequencing was carried out using PBMCs. The receptors stem from a young woman in good health and CMV-seropositive.

This clone has more than one count but fewer than ten. This rearrangement joins TRBV4-2 to TRBJ1-2, with TRBD1 matching over 7 bases. This CDR3 region has 17 residues. The germline V gene has CDR1 LGHNA and CDR2 YNFKEQ. V lost 3 bases to trimming and J lost 7 bases; unmatched junction nucleotides: 17. The CDR3, as DNA: TGTGCCAGCAGCCACCCCGGAACAACAGGGGCCCTTAGTGGCTACACCTTC. It yields the protein CASSHPGTTGALSGYTF.

The genes are TRBV28 and TRBJ2-7; TRBD2 agrees at 8 bases. Germline V gives CDR1 MDHEN, CDR2 SYDVKM. CDR3 size: 14 residues. The V gene end was trimmed by 6 bases and the J gene end by 2 bases; junction bases not matched to a gene: 6. The CDR3 loop is CASRTSGVPYEQYF. As DNA, the CDR3 is TGTGCCAGCAGAACTAGCGGTGTTCCCTACGAGCAGTACTTC.

The chain combines TRBV4-3 with TRBJ1-1; tentatively, D is TRBD1 (5 bases). Trimming shortened V by 4 bases and J by 1 base, and 7 bases separated the two germline ends. Germline V gives CDR1 LGHNA, CDR2 YSLEER. The CDR3 is 13 amino acids. The DNA of the CDR3 is TGCGCCAGCAGCCGCGGACAGAACACTGAAGCTTTCTTT. Protein product: CASSRGQNTEAFF.

The CDR3 sequence is CASSLGDRASSEQYF. The CDR3, as DNA: TGTGCCAGCAGCTTGGGGGACAGGGCCTCATCCGAGCAGTACTTC. The rearrangement joins TRBV7-9 to TRBJ2-7; 9 bases align to TRBD1. There are 15 residues in the CDR3. With 3 bases clipped from V and 6 bases from J, the junction kept 9 bases outside the gene matches. The germline V gene has CDR1 SEHNR and CDR2 FQNEAQ (reference sequence).

This chain links TRBV19 with TRBJ2-5; 7 bases agree with TRBD1. There are 15 residues in the CDR3. Trimming at V came to 5 bases and at J to 1 base, leaving 7 bases not matched to a gene. Germline-derived CDR1 and CDR2 are LNHDA and SQIVND (reference sequence). As DNA, the CDR3 is TGTGCCAGTAGTGCAGGACAGGTACCCCAAGAGACCCAGTACTTC. It encodes CASSAGQVPQETQYF.

The CDR3 reads CASSALSGASTDTQYF. Written as DNA, the CDR3 is TGTGCCAGCAGCGCCCTTAGCGGGGCTAGCACAGATACGCAGTATTTT. This rearrangement joins TRBV2 to TRBJ2-3; TRBD2 matches at 8 bases. This CDR3 is 16 amino acids long. V gave up 6 bases and J gave up 0 bases; unmatched junction bases: 8. Germline CDR1 reads SNHLY; CDR2 reads FYNNEI.

The genes are TRBV9 and TRBJ2-7, with D maybe TRBD1 (5 bases). Germline V gene data show CDR1 as SGDLS and CDR2 as YYNGEE. The CDR3 totals 18 residues. V shed 0 bases and J shed 0 bases, with 19 bases lying between them. The chain's CDR3 is CASSVGQGSMESSYEQYF. Here the CDR3 DNA reads TGTGCCAGCAGCGTAGGGCAGGGCAGTATGGAAAGCTCCTACGAGCAGTACTTC.

In its sample, this clone was seen once. V and J are TRBV4-1 and TRBJ2-5; D may be TRBD1 (5 bases). Deletions cut 2 bases from V and 5 bases from J, with 12 bases between. Germline CDR1 is MGHRA and CDR2 is YSYEKL. This CDR3 comprises 14 residues. The CDR3, as DNA: TGCGCCAGCAGCCAACAGGGTGGGTTGGAGACCCAGTACTTC. Translated: CASSQQGGLETQYF.

The chain uses TRBV18 and TRBJ2-3; 8 positions match TRBD2. V was pared by 3 bases and J by 4 bases, with 9 bases of the junction left unmatched. This CDR3 contains 16 residues. Looked up from germline, CDR1 is KGHSH and CDR2 is LQKENI. This chain's CDR3 is CASSPVTGGAADTQYF. CDR3 nucleotides: TGTGCCAGCTCACCCGTGACGGGGGGGGCCGCAGATACGCAGTATTTT.

The chain joins TRBV5-4 to TRBJ2-2; 10 bases match TRBD2. CDR3 length: 16 residues. From germline, CDR1 is SGHNT and CDR2 YYREEE (reference sequence). Trimming at V came to 0 bases and at J to 1 base, leaving 0 bases not matched to a gene. CDR3 region: CASSLERGGNTGELFF. Written as DNA, the CDR3 is TGTGCCAGCAGCTTGGAGCGGGGGGGGAACACCGGGGAGCTGTTTTTT.

The CDR3 here is CASSGDRGTEAFF. The CDR3 DNA reads as TGTGCCAGCAGTGGGGACAGGGGGACTGAAGCTTTCTTT. The genes are TRBV6-4 and TRBJ1-1; 11 bases agree with TRBD1. This CDR3 has 13 residues. From germline, CDR1 is MRHNA and CDR2 SNTAGT. V lost 4 bases, J lost 5 bases, and 0 bases stayed unmatched.

The chain combines TRBV27 with TRBJ2-7; a possible D gene is TRBD1 (6 bases). Germline loops: CDR1 MNHEY, CDR2 SMNVEV (reference sequence). V shed 4 bases and J shed 5 bases, with 15 bases lying between them. The length of the CDR3 is 14 residues. CDR3 protein: CASSSTGMVDEQYF. The CDR3 DNA reads TGTGCCAGCAGTTCGACAGGTATGGTGGACGAGCAGTACTTC.

J is TRBJ1-5 and V is TRBV6-5; no firm D call. V shed 0 bases and J shed 4 bases, with 4 bases lying between them. CDR1 and CDR2 from the germline V gene are MNHEY and SVGAGI. This CDR3 spans 13 amino acids. DNA for the CDR3: TGTGCCAGCAGTTACTCCCGGAATCAGCCCCAGCATTTT. It codes for CASSYSRNQPQHF.

V usage is TRBV6-5 and J usage is TRBJ1-5; D is undetermined. V shed 6 bases and J shed 4 bases, with 7 bases lying between them. The CDR3 runs 12 residues. CDR1 and CDR2 from the germline V gene are MNHEY and SVGAGI. The CDR3: CASSRGNQPQHF. The CDR3, as DNA: TGTGCCAGCAGCCGAGGGAATCAGCCCCAGCATTTT.

This clone was found a few times. The chain joins TRBV7-8 to TRBJ2-7, with a possible D match to TRBD2 (5 bases). With 1 base removed from V and 4 bases from J, the gap between germline ends came to 14 bases. Per the germline V gene, CDR1 is SGHVS and CDR2 is FQNEAQ. The CDR3 totals 15 residues. The chain's CDR3 is CASSLGRTAVYEQYF. The DNA of the CDR3 is TGTGCCAGCAGCTTAGGCCGGACTGCGGTTTACGAGCAGTACTTC.

The V and J genes are TRBV27 and TRBJ1-1; TRBD1 matches at 7 bases. The V gene's germline CDR1 is MNHEY and CDR2 SMNVEV (reference sequence). The CDR3 length is 13 residues. The ends lost 7 bases at V and 4 bases at J; junction bases unmatched: 6. The CDR3 region is CASTESGGTEAFF. The CDR3 DNA reads TGTGCCAGCACTGAATCAGGGGGCACTGAAGCTTTCTTT.

Details on this clone: Germline is not matched at one junction end, which may reflect a read error. V usage is TRBV13 and J usage is TRBJ1-2; 7 bases map to TRBD1. This CDR3 is built from 18 residues. Germline-derived CDR1 and CDR2 are PRHDT and FYEKMQ (reference sequence). CDR3 sequence (DNA): TGTGCCAGCAGCTTAGTACATGGGCAGGGGGACGCCCCCTATGGCTACCCCTTC. Protein: CASSLVHGQGDAPYGYPF.

This clone was found a few times. The rearrangement links TRBV10-3 to TRBJ2-7; TRBD2 might be the D (6 bases). V lost 6 bases and J lost 6, with 9 bases in between. This CDR3 is 11 amino acids long. The germline V gene encodes CDR1 ENHRY and CDR2 SYGVKD. The CDR3 nucleotides are TGTGCCATCAGGGGGACTGGCGAGCAGTACTTC. Protein: CAIRGTGEQYF.

The rearrangement links TRBV10-1 to TRBJ2-5; 7 bases agree with TRBD1. The junction had 2 bases not matched to a gene; V was cut back by 3 bases and J by 1 base. Germline assignment: CDR1 WNHNN and CDR2 SYGVQD (reference sequence). This CDR3 is built from 14 residues. The CDR3, as DNA: TGCGCCAGCAGTGAAAAGGGGGCCCAAGAGACCCAGTACTTC. It encodes CASSEKGAQETQYF.

The CDR3 region is CATADKYDGYTF. The CDR3 DNA reads TGTGCCACCGCCGACAAATATGATGGCTACACCTTC. V and J are TRBV27 and TRBJ1-2; D remains ambiguous. Trimming shortened V by 10 bases and J by 6 bases, and 15 bases separated the two germline ends. This CDR3 contains 12 residues. Germline-derived CDR1 and CDR2 are MNHEY and SMNVEV (reference sequence).

CDR3 loop: CASSEIGRENTEAFF. The CDR3 bases are TGTGCCAGCAGTGAAATTGGCAGGGAGAACACTGAAGCTTTCTTT. The chain employs TRBV2 and TRBJ1-1; a possible D gene is TRBD1 (5 bases). The CDR3 is 15 amino acids. V was clipped by 2 bases and J by 1 base, with 11 bases between them. Germline V CDR1 and CDR2: SNHLY, FYNNEI. Looking up the rest from reference TRBV2 and TRBJ1-1 gives the full variable domain: EPEVTQTPSHQVTQMGQEVILRCVPISNHLYFYWYRQILGQKVEFLVSFYNNEISEKSEIFDDQFSVERPDGSNFTLKIRSTKLEDSAMYFCASSEIGRENTEAFFGQGTRLTVV.

The V call is TRBV6-1, the J call TRBJ1-1; D not resolved. V was trimmed by 4 bases and J by 0 bases, leaving 15 bases between them. CDR1 and CDR2 from the germline V gene are MNHNS and SASEGT. This CDR3 has 16 residues. CDR3 sequence reads: CASSALEAVLNTEAFF. The CDR3 nucleotides are TGTGCCAGCAGTGCTCTCGAGGCAGTACTGAACACTGAAGCTTTCTTT.

The chain links TRBV2 to TRBJ2-1, with D maybe TRBD2 (6 bases). CDR1 SNHLY and CDR2 FYNNEI come from the germline V gene. Trimming stripped 8 bases from V and 6 bases from J, with 14 bases between. CDR3 length: 13 amino acids. CDR3 region: CASGRLVSNEQFF. CDR3 nucleotide sequence: TGTGCCAGCGGAAGACTAGTTAGCAATGAGCAGTTCTTC.

In its sample, this clone was seen once. The chain couples TRBV5-6 to TRBJ2-3; D is perhaps TRBD1 (5 bases). Germline lookup yields CDR1 SGHDT and CDR2 YYEEEE. Trimming removed 1 base from V and 2 bases from J, with 8 bases in between. CDR3 length: 14 amino acids. The CDR3 protein is CASSLQGPTDTQYF. The DNA for the CDR3 is TGTGCCAGCAGCTTGCAGGGTCCCACAGATACGCAGTATTTT.

The rearrangement joins TRBV7-2 to TRBJ1-1; 8 bases line up with TRBD1. This CDR3 comprises 16 residues. The junction had 5 bases not matched to a gene; V was cut back by 1 base and J by 1 base. CDR1 is SGHTA, CDR2 FQGNSA, per germline. CDR3: CASSLGPGQANTEAFF. CDR3 in DNA: TGTGCCAGCAGCTTAGGACCGGGACAGGCGAACACTGAAGCTTTCTTT.

CDR3 protein: CAWSTSGGALLYF. CDR3 DNA sequence: TGTGCCTGGAGTACTAGCGGGGGGGCCCTATTGTACTTC. The rearrangement joins TRBV30 to TRBJ2-7; 13 bases match TRBD2. Trimming cost V 2 bases and J 12 bases; bases outside gene matches: 7. The germline V gene has CDR1 GTSNPN and CDR2 SVGIG (reference sequence). CDR3 length equals 13 residues.

The chain joins TRBV4-1 to TRBJ1-4, with D possibly being TRBD1 (5 bases). The CDR3 contains 16 residues. Trimming removed 6 bases from V and 8 bases from J, with 22 bases in between. Germline V gene lookup returns CDR1 MGHRA and CDR2 YSYEKL. CDR3 in DNA: TGCGCCAGCAGTCAACGGCAATCCAGGGCTGGGGAAAAACTGTTTTTT. Protein product: CASSQRQSRAGEKLFF.